This TCR beta chain was captured in a study of blood T cell repertoires in COVID-19. On the study more broadly: Material from acute and convalescent COVID-19 was sourced from the United States, Italy and Spain.

Generated by immunoSEQ multiplex PCR, the TCRdb table keeps only in-frame clones and is missing some. Altogether 150,000 or so clones are present, roughly 80% being singletons, with the ten largest covering around 3%. The CDR3 is made up of 12 amino acids. The germline gives CDR1 SGHVS, CDR2 FQNEAQ. Trimming removed 3 bases at V and 5 bases at J, with 7 bases between. Sequenced: peripheral blood. This TCR was recovered from an elderly woman with acute or convalescent COVID-19. The chain couples TRBV7-8 to TRBJ2-5; D unresolved. CDR3 in amino acids: CASSFVRETQYF. In nucleotides, the CDR3 is TGTGCCAGCAGCTTTGTCAGGGAGACCCAGTACTTC. Complete variable domain (other parts from reference TRBV7-8 and TRBJ2-5): GAGVSQSPRYKVAKRGQDVALRCDPISGHVSLFWYQQALGQGPEFLTYFQNEAQLDKSGLPSDRFFAERPEGSVSTLKIQRTQQEDSAVYLCASSFVRETQYFGPGTRLLVL.